Presented here are 23 T cell receptor beta chains from one specimen sequenced in a study of OX40 agonist ivuxolimab in advanced cancers. Sequenced by immunoSEQ multiplex PCR; TCRdb stores in-frame clones only, minus some. The data show more than 25,000 clones, about 85% seen once. Sequencing was performed on CD4+ or CD8+ T cells sorted from blood, taken in a trial of the OX40 agonist ivuxolimab. The receptor source for this set is an adult with an advanced solid tumor such as melanoma, head and neck, liver or kidney cancer.

The chain is built from TRBV5-6 and TRBJ1-5; no definite D call. Per germline, CDR1 SGHDT and CDR2 YYEEEE. The CDR3 loop spans 15 amino acids. Trimming cost V 3 bases and J 3 bases, with 13 bases left between them. The CDR3, as DNA: TGTGCCAGCAGCTCTGAGGGAGGTTTCAATCAGCCCCAGCATTTT. It yields the protein CASSSEGGFNQPQHF.

J is TRBJ2-2 and V is TRBV7-6, with D maybe TRBD2 (6 bases). This CDR3 has 15 residues. Trimming took 4 bases from V and 6 from J, leaving 15 bases between them. Looked up from germline, CDR1 is SGHVS and CDR2 is FNYEAQ. In DNA, the CDR3 is TGTGCCAGCAGCTCGGCGGGCGGGGAAGCCGGGGAGCTGTTTTTT. The encoded protein is CASSSAGGEAGELFF.

The count of this clone is one. V and J are TRBV27 and TRBJ2-7; no clear D gene. This CDR3 spans 13 amino acids. Trimming cost V 0 bases and J 4 bases, with 7 bases left between them. From germline, CDR1 is MNHEY and CDR2 SMNVEV (reference sequence). The CDR3, as DNA: TGTGCCAGCAGTTTATCTAACGCTTACGAGCAGTACTTC. This codes for CASSLSNAYEQYF.

The chain employs TRBV6-4 and TRBJ2-1, with D tentatively TRBD2 (6 bases). The germline V and J ends were trimmed by 5 bases and 6 bases, with 17 bases remaining between them. CDR1 is MRHNA, CDR2 SNTAGT, per germline. The CDR3 runs to 15 residues. The CDR3 spells CASSPKPGEANEQFF. Here the CDR3 DNA reads TGTGCCAGCAGTCCGAAGCCCGGGGAGGCCAATGAGCAGTTCTTC.

This chain uses TRBV10-2 with TRBJ1-4, with a tentative D call TRBD1 (5 bases). From germline, CDR1 is WSHSY and CDR2 SAAADI. Deletions cut 4 bases from V and 8 bases from J, with 17 bases between. The CDR3 contains 15 residues. CDR3 in amino acids: CASSGDSDGNEKLFF. The DNA of the CDR3 is TGCGCCAGCAGTGGGGACTCGGACGGAAACGAAAAACTGTTTTTT.

The chain combines TRBV7-7 with TRBJ1-1; 11 bases map to TRBD1. The CDR3 loop spans 13 amino acids. Trimming took 5 bases from V and 10 from J; bases not matched to a gene: 6. Germline-derived CDR1 and CDR2 are SSHAT and FNYEAQ (reference sequence). CDR3 amino acids: CASSDGTGGTAFF. CDR3 nucleotide sequence: TGTGCCAGCAGCGACGGGACAGGGGGAACAGCTTTCTTT.

The V call is TRBV7-8, the J call TRBJ1-2; TRBD1 is a possible D gene (5 bases). The CDR3 is 13 amino acids. V lost 2 bases to trimming and J lost 8 bases, with 12 bases between them. Germline V gene data show CDR1 as SGHVS and CDR2 as FQNEAQ. CDR3 sequence: CASSLLLRDGYTF. DNA of the CDR3: TGTGCCAGCAGCTTATTGTTAAGGGACGGCTACACCTTC.

The chain joins TRBV11-3 to TRBJ2-6; D remains unclear. V dropped 0 bases and J dropped 0 bases, with 9 bases sitting between them. Germline V gene data show CDR1 as SGHNT and CDR2 as YENEEA. The CDR3 has 17 residues. The CDR3 protein is CASSLDPFSSGANVLTF. DNA for the CDR3: TGTGCCAGCAGCTTAGATCCGTTTAGCTCTGGGGCCAACGTCCTGACTTTC.

This sequence joins TRBV9 and TRBJ2-2; D possibly corresponds to TRBD2 (5 bases). V was trimmed by 4 bases and J by 7 bases, leaving 20 bases between them. The germline V gene has CDR1 SGDLS and CDR2 YYNGEE. The CDR3 is 16 amino acids. The CDR3 nucleotides read TGTGCCAGCAGCTCCTATAGTGGGAGAACCGGCGGGGAGCTGTTTTTT. It encodes CASSSYSGRTGGELFF.

The chain joins TRBV27 to TRBJ2-7, with TRBD1 as a possible D gene (5 bases). Germline V gene lookup returns CDR1 MNHEY and CDR2 SMNVEV (reference sequence). The CDR3 runs 14 residues. V lost 5 bases and J 3 bases, leaving 14 bases between the germline ends. This chain's CDR3 is CASSPRPGFYEQYF. The CDR3 bases are TGTGCCAGCAGTCCTCGCCCAGGGTTCTACGAGCAGTACTTC.

J is TRBJ2-7 and V is TRBV6-5, with D possibly being TRBD2 (5 bases). Germline V gives CDR1 MNHEY, CDR2 SVGAGI. V lost 6 bases and J lost 6, with 15 bases in between. The CDR3 is 13 residues long. CDR3 nucleotides: TGTGCCAGCAGCTACGGGGTGGGAACCGAGCAGTACTTC. This translates into CASSYGVGTEQYF.

The rearrangement joins TRBV27 to TRBJ2-1; tentatively, D is TRBD2 (6 bases). Trimming removed 3 bases at V and 6 bases at J, with 6 bases between. Germline loops: CDR1 MNHEY, CDR2 SMNVEV (reference sequence). CDR3 length: 12 amino acids. The CDR3 protein is CASSLGGNEQFF. Here the CDR3 DNA reads TGTGCCAGCAGTTTGGGAGGCAATGAGCAGTTCTTC.

The CDR3 is CASSSPYGTGLSKLFF. CDR3 in DNA: TGTGCCAGCAGTTCCCCATACGGGACAGGTCTTTCTAAACTGTTTTTT. The V gene is TRBV28, the J gene TRBJ1-4; the match to TRBD1 covers 8 bases. Per germline, CDR1 MDHEN and CDR2 SYDVKM. The CDR3 contains 16 residues. V lost 4 bases and J lost 11; bases outside the gene matches: 15.

This clone came up once. The gene calls are TRBV7-8 and TRBJ2-7, with 9 bases aligning to TRBD2. CDR1 and CDR2 from the germline V gene are SGHVS and FQNEAQ. The CDR3 is made up of 15 amino acids. The junction had 6 bases not matched to a gene; V was cut back by 3 bases and J by 3 bases. The CDR3 nucleotides are TGTGCCAGCAGCTTTGCGGGGGGGAACTTCTACGAGCAGTACTTC. It translates to CASSFAGGNFYEQYF.

This clone was counted only a few times. This sequence joins TRBV15 and TRBJ2-7; 7 nucleotides match TRBD1. Germline assignment: CDR1 LNHNV and CDR2 YYDKDF (reference sequence). The CDR3 totals 14 residues. Trimming cost V 0 bases and J 7 bases; bases outside gene matches: 6. This CDR3 reads CATSRESTGEEQYF. CDR3 sequence (DNA): TGTGCCACCAGCAGAGAAAGTACAGGGGAGGAGCAGTACTTC.

The rearrangement links TRBV11-2 to TRBJ1-2; a possible D gene is TRBD1 (6 bases). The CDR3 is 13 amino acids. Germline CDR1 and CDR2: SGHAT and FQNNGV. The V end lost 5 bases, the J end lost 5 bases, and 12 bases lay between the germline ends. The CDR3 sequence: CASSATTGYGYTF. The DNA for the CDR3 is TGTGCCAGCAGCGCAACGACAGGTTATGGCTACACCTTC.

The V gene is TRBV27, the J gene TRBJ2-4; D is ambiguous. In germline, CDR1 is MNHEY, CDR2 SMNVEV (reference sequence). This CDR3 spans 12 amino acids. V was clipped by 4 bases and J by 7 bases, with 8 bases between them. The CDR3 DNA reads as TGTGCCAGCAGTTCGAACGGGAACATTCAGTACTTC. Amino acids: CASSSNGNIQYF.

The J gene is TRBJ1-2, the V gene TRBV4-3; D unclear. The CDR3 is 13 amino acids. Germline V gives CDR1 LGHNA, CDR2 YSLEER. Trimming left V 1 base short and J 9 bases short, with 12 bases between. CDR3 DNA sequence: TGCGCCAGCAGCCAAGGGACGGATTACAGCTACACCTTC. Translating it yields CASSQGTDYSYTF.

This rearrangement joins TRBV11-3 to TRBJ1-1; no firm D call. Germline CDR1 reads SGHNT; CDR2 reads YENEEA. This CDR3 region has 15 residues. Trimming pared 0 bases from V and 7 bases from J, leaving 15 bases between. The CDR3 DNA reads as TGTGCCAGCAGCTTAGATCGATATGGAGGAGGTGAAGCTTTCTTT. It translates to CASSLDRYGGGEAFF.

This chain uses TRBV7-8 with TRBJ2-3; unclear D gene. There are 13 residues in the CDR3. Trimming cost V 0 bases and J 2 bases, with 3 bases left between them. The germline gives CDR1 SGHVS, CDR2 FQNEAQ. The CDR3, as DNA: TGTGCCAGCAGCTTAGCTTACACAGATACGCAGTATTTT. It specifies CASSLAYTDTQYF.

The V gene is TRBV7-9, the J gene TRBJ2-5; TRBD1 matches 12 bases. The CDR3 consists of 17 residues. The V gene's germline CDR1 is SEHNR and CDR2 FQNEAQ (reference sequence). Losses at the gene ends were 5 bases for V and 0 bases for J; bases not matched to a gene: 7. CDR3 sequence reads: CASSEGTGGPYQETQYF. In DNA, the CDR3 is TGTGCCAGCAGCGAAGGGACAGGGGGCCCGTACCAAGAGACCCAGTACTTC.

The gene calls are TRBV6-6 and TRBJ1-4, with a tentative D call TRBD1 (5 bases). The germline V gene has CDR1 MNHNY and CDR2 SVGAGI (reference sequence). V lost 8 bases and J 6 bases, leaving 10 bases between the germline ends. The length of the CDR3 is 12 residues. CDR3 nucleotide sequence: TGTGCCAGCGTAGGGGTGGATGAAAAACTGTTTTTT. Translation gives CASVGVDEKLFF.

The rearrangement uses TRBV9 and TRBJ2-7; 11 bases line up with TRBD1. CDR1 and CDR2 (germline): SGDLS, YYNGEE. The CDR3 loop spans 14 amino acids. With V trimmed by 4 bases and J by 7 bases, 7 bases remained unmatched. The CDR3 reads CASSPDRGLQEQYF. DNA of the CDR3: TGTGCCAGCAGCCCGGACAGGGGGCTTCAGGAGCAGTACTTC.